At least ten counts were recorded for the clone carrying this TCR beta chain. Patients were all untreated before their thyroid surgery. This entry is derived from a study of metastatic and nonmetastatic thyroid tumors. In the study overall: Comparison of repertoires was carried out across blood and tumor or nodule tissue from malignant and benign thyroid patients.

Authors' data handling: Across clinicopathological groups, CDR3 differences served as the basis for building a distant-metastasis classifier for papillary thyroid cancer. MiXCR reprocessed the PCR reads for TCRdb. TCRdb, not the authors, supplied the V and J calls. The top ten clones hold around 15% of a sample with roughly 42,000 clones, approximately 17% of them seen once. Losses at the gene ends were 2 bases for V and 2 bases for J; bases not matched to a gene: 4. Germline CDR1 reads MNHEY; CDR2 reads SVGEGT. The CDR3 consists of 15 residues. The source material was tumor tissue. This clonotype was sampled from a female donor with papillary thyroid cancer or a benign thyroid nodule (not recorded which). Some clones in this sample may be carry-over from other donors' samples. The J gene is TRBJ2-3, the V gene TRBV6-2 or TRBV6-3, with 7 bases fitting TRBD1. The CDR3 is CASSYPTGFTDTQYF. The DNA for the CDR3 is TGTGCCAGCAGTTACCCGACAGGGTTCACAGATACGCAGTATTTT.